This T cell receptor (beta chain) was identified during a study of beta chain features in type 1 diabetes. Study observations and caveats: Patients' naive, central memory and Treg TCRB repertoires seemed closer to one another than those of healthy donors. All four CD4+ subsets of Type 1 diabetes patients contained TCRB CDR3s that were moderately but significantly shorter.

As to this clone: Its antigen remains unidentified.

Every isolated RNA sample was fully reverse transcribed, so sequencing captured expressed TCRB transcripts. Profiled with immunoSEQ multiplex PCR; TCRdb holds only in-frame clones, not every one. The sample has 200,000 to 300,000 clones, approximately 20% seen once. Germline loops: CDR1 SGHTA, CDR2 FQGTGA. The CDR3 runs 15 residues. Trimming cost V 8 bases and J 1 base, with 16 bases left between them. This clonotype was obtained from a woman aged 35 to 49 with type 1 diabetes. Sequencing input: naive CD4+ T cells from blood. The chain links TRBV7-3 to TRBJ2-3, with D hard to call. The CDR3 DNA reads TGTGCCAGCTCCCCCATGGGCCATGGCACAGATACGCAGTATTTT. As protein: CASSPMGHGTDTQYF.